Following are 3 T cell receptor beta chains from one sample sequenced in a study of cytomegalovirus exposure and HLA in healthy donors. Researchers ran the PCR with 60 Vbeta and 13 Jbeta primers. Profiling relied on immunoSEQ multiplex PCR, and the TCRdb table lists in-frame clones only, not all of them. The sample contains 150,000 to 200,000 clones, around 80% of which appear only once. Source material: PBMCs. These receptors came from a girl aged 5 to 17 in good health and CMV-seropositive.

The CDR3 is CASSLAGQGPNTEAFF. The DNA of the CDR3 is TGTGCCAGCAGCTTAGCGGGACAGGGACCGAACACTGAAGCTTTCTTT. V gene TRBV7-9 combines with J gene TRBJ1-1, with 9 bases fitting TRBD1. Germline CDR1 and CDR2: SEHNR and FQNEAQ (reference sequence). The CDR3 has 16 amino acids. V dropped 0 bases and J dropped 1; count of bases not matched to a gene: 3. The variable domain in full, with the rest retrieved from reference TRBV7-9 and TRBJ1-1, is DTGVSQNPRHKITKRGQNVTFRCDPISEHNRLYWYRQTLGQGPEFLTYFQNEAQLEKSRLLSDRFSAERPKGSFSTLEIQRTEQGDSAMYLCASSLAGQGPNTEAFFGQGTRLTVV.

CDR3 sequence reads: CAWSSSLNQPQHF. CDR3 bases: TGTGCCTGGAGTTCATCACTCAATCAGCCCCAGCATTTT. The chain uses TRBV30 and TRBJ1-5; D unresolved. The V gene's germline CDR1 is GTSNPN and CDR2 SVGIG (reference sequence). Trimming removed 2 bases at V and 3 bases at J, with 8 bases between. CDR3 size: 13 residues.

V is TRBV30 and J is TRBJ2-1, with TRBD2 identical over 13 bases. The CDR3 totals 15 residues. J lost 14 bases, V lost 2 bases, and 12 bases had no gene match. Germline-derived CDR1 and CDR2 are GTSNPN and SVGIG (reference sequence). CDR3 coding DNA: TGTGCCTGGAGTCAACCTGGACTAGCGGGAGCCGGGGAGTTCTTC. Translation gives CAWSQPGLAGAGEFF.